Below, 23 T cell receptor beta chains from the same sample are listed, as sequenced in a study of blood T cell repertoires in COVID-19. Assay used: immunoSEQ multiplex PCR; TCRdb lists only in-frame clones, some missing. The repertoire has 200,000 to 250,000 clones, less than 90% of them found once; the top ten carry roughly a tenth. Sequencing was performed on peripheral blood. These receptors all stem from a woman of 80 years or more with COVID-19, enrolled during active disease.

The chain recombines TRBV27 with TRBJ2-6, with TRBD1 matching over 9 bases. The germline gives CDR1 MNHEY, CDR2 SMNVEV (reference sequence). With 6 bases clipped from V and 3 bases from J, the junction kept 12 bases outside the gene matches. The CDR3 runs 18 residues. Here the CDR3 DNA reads TGTGCCAGCAGCCATGGGGGGACAGGGTCGATTGGGGCCAACGTCCTGACTTTC. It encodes CASSHGGTGSIGANVLTF.

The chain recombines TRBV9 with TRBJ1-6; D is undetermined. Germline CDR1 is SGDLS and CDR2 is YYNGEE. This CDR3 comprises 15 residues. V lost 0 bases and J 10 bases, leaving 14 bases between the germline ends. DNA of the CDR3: TGTGCCAGCAGCGTAGAGGGAGGGCCGAACTCACCCCTCCACTTT. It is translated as CASSVEGGPNSPLHF.

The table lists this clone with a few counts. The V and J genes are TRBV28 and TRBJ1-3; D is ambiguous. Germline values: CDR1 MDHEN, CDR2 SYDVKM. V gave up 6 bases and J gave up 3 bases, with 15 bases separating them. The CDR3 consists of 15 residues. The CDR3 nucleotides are TGTGCCAGCAGCCCACCCACCGGAGGTGGAAACACCATATATTTT. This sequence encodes CASSPPTGGGNTIYF.

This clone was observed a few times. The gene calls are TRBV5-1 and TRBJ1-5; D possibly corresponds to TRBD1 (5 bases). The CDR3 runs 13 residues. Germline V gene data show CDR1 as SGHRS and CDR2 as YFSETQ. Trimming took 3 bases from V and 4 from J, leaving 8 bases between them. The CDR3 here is CASSWGENQPQHF. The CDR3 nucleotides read TGCGCCAGCAGCTGGGGGGAAAATCAGCCCCAGCATTTT.

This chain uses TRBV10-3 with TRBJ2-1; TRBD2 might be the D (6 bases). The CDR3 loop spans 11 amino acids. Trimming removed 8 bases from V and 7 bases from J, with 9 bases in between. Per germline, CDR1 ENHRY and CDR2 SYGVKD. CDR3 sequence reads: CAIGRENEQFF. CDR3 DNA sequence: TGTGCCATCGGACGGGAGAATGAGCAGTTCTTC.

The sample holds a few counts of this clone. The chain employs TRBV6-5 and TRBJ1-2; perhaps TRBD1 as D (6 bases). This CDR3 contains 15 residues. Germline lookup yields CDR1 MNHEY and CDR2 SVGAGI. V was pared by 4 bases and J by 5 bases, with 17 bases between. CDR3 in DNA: TGTGCCAGCAGTTTACAAAGACAGGCCGTGTATGGCTACACCTTC. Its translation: CASSLQRQAVYGYTF.

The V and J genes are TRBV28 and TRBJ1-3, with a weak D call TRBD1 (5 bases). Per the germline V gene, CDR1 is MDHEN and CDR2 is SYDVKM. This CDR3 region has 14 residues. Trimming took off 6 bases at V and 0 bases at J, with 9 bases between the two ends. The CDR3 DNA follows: TGTGCCAGCAGAACTGACAGCTCTGGAAACACCATATATTTT. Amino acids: CASRTDSSGNTIYF.

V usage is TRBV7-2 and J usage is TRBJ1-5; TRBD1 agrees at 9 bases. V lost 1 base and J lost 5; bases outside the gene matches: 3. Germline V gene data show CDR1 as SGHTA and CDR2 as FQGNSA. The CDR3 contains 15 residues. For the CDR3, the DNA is TGTGCCAGCAGCTTAGGGGGACAGGGACATCAGCCCCAGCATTTT. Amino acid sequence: CASSLGGQGHQPQHF.

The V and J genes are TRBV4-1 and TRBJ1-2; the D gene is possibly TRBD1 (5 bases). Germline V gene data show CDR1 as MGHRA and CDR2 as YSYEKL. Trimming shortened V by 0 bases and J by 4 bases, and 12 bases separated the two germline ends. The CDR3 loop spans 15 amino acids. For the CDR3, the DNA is TGCGCCAGCAGCCAAGAACAGGATGGGCTCTATGGCTACACCTTC. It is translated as CASSQEQDGLYGYTF.

The CDR3 loop reads CASSEDRPGGREKLFF. In nucleotides, the CDR3 is TGCGCCAGCAGTGAAGATCGTCCAGGGGGCCGGGAAAAACTGTTTTTT. This sequence joins TRBV10-1 and TRBJ1-4, with 8 bases identical to TRBD1. Trimming cost V 3 bases and J 8 bases; bases outside gene matches: 11. This CDR3 is built from 16 residues. CDR1 and CDR2 (germline): WNHNN, SYGVQD (reference sequence).

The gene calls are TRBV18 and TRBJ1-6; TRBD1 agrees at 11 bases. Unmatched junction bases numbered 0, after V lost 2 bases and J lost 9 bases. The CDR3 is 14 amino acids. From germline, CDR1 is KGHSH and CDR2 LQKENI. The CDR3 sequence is CASSPGTGGSPLHF. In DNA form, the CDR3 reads TGTGCCAGCTCACCAGGGACAGGGGGTTCACCCCTCCACTTT.

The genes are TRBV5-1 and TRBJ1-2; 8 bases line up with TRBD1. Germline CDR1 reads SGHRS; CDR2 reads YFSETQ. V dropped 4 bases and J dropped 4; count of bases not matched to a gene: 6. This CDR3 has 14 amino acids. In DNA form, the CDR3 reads TGCGCCAGCAGCCCGGGACAGGACGTCTATGGCTACACCTTC. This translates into CASSPGQDVYGYTF. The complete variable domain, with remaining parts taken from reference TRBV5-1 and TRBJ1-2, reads KAGVTQTPRYLIKTRGQQVTLSCSPISGHRSVSWYQQTPGQGLQFLFEYFSETQRNKGNFPGRFSGRQFSNSRSEMNVSTLELGDSALYLCASSPGQDVYGYTFGSGTRLTVV.

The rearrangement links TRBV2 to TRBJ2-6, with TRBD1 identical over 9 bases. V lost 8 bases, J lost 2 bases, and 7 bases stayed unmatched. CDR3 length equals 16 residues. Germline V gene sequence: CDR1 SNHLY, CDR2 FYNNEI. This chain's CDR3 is CASARTGDTGANVLTF. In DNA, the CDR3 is TGTGCCAGCGCCAGGACAGGGGATACTGGGGCCAACGTCCTGACTTTC.

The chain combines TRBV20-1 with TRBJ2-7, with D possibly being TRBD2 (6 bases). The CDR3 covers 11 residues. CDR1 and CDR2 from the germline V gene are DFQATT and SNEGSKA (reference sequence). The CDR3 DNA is TGCAGCGCCCCCCGGGAGTACGAGCAGTACTTC. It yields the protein CSAPREYEQYF.

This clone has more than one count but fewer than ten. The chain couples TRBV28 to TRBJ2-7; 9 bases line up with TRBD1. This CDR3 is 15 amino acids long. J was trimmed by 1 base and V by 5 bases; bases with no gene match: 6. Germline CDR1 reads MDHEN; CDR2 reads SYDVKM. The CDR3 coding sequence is TGTGCCAGCAGTGTCCCGGGACAGGGATCCTACGAGCAGTACGTC. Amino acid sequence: CASSVPGQGSYEQYV.

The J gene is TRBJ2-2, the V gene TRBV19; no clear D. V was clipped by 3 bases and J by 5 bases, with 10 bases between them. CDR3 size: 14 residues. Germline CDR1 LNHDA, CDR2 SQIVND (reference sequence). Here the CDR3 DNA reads TGTGCCAGTAGTATCCCCGAAGCGACCGGGGAGCTGTTTTTT. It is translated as CASSIPEATGELFF.

CDR3 nucleotide sequence: TGTGCCAGCAGCCAACAGGGCTCTGGGGCCAACGTCCTGACTTTC. Translation gives CASSQQGSGANVLTF. The rearrangement links TRBV27 to TRBJ2-6; D might be TRBD1 (6 bases). Per the germline V gene, CDR1 is MNHEY and CDR2 is SMNVEV (reference sequence). Trimming pared 6 bases from V and 0 bases from J, leaving 9 bases between. CDR3 length equals 15 residues.

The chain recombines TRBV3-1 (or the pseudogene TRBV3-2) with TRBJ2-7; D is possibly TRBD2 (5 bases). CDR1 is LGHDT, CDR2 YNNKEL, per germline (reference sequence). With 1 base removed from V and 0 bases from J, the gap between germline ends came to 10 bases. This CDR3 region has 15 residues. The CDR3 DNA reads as TGTGCCAGCAGCCAAGGGGTAGGGAGCTCCTACGAGCAGTACTTC. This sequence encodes CASSQGVGSSYEQYF.

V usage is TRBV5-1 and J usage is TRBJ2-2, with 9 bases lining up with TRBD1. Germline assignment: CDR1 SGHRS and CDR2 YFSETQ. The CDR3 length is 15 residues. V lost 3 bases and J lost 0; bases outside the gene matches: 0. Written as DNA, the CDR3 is TGCGCCAGCAGCTGGACAGGGGCGAACACCGGGGAGCTGTTTTTT. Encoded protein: CASSWTGANTGELFF.

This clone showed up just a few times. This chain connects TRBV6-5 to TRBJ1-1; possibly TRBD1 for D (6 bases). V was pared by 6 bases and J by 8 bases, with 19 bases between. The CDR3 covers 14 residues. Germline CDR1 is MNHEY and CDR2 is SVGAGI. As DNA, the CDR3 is TGTGCCAGCAGCCGAAGGTACCAGGGGACCGAAGCTTTCTTT. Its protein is CASSRRYQGTEAFF.

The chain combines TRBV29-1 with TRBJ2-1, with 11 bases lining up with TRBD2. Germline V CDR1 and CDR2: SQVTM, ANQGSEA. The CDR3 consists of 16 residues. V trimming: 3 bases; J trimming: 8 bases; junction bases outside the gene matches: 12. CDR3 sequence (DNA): TGCAGCGTTGACGATCCGGTCACTAGCGGGGGCGATGAGCAGTTCTTC. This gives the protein CSVDDPVTSGGDEQFF.

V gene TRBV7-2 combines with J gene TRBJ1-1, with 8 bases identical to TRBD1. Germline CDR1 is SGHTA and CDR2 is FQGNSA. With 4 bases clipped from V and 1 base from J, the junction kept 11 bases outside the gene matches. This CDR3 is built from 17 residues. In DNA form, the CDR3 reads TGTGCCAGCAGCTCCCCGGGACAGGTTGTCGGGAACACTGAAGCTTTCTTT. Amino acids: CASSSPGQVVGNTEAFF.

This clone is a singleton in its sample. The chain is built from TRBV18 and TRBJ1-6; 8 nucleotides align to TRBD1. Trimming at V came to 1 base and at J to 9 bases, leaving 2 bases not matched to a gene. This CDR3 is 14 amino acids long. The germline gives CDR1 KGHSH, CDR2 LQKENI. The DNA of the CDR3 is TGTGCCAGCTCACCACTTGACAGGGGTTCACCCCTCCACTTT. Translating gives CASSPLDRGSPLHF. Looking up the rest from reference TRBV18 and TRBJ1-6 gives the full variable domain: NAGVMQNPRHLVRRRGQEARLRCSPMKGHSHVYWYRQLPEEGLKFMVYLQKENIIDESGMPKERFSAEFPKEGPSILRIQQVVRGDSAAYFCASSPLDRGSPLHFGNGTRLTVT.